The clone carrying this T cell receptor beta chain showed up many times. What it binds is unknown. TCRdb ran MiXCR on the multiplex PCR reads and lists one entry per CDR3 protein. Altogether 85,000 to 130,000 distinct CDR3 sequences are present, 30% being singletons, with the ten largest covering approximately 5.2%. This entry is derived from a study of breast tumors, draining lymph nodes, adjacent tissues. General observations from the study: Tumors had less TCR diversity than lymph nodes, more than nontumor tissue.

Samples came from axillary lymph nodes draining the breast cancer. From germline, CDR1 is MDHEN and CDR2 SYDVKM. V lost 4 bases and J lost 3, with 13 bases in between. The CDR3 runs 15 residues. This sequence joins TRBV28 and TRBJ1-5, with no clear D. This TCR was recovered from a female donor with breast cancer. Some clones in this sample may be carry-over from other donors' samples. The material sequenced was axillary lymph node tissue. CDR3 in DNA: TGTGCCAGCAGTTCCCAGGAATGGACCAATCAGCCCCAGCATTTT. Translation: CASSSQEWTNQPQHF.